These T cell receptor beta chains were read from a single sample in a study of blood T cell repertoires in COVID-19. Here immunoSEQ multiplex PCR was the method, and the copy in TCRdb shows in-frame clones only, minus some. This sample yields tens of thousands of clones, of which nearly 90% are seen a single time; around 5.1% belongs to the top ten. Sequencing was performed on peripheral blood. The receptors shown here come from a man aged 55 to 69 with COVID-19, enrolled during active disease. Both conserved end residues are part of each CDR3. Fields, in order: V gene, D gene, clone size, J gene, CDR3 DNA, CDR3 protein. A D gene is named only where the DNA matches it firmly. Clone size is stated in some rows and not others, as once, few, many or a class when expanded.

v_gene: TRBV11-2; d_gene: TRBD1; abundance: few; j_gene: TRBJ1-4; CDR3nt: TGTGCCAGCAGCTCCGGGACAGGGGATGAAAAACTGTTTTTT; CDR3aa: CASSSGTGDEKLFF
v_gene: TRBV7-9; d_gene: NA; abundance: NA; j_gene: TRBJ2-3; CDR3nt: TGTGCCAGCAGCTTAGATCAGAGCACAGATACGCAGTATTTT; CDR3aa: CASSLDQSTDTQYF
v_gene: TRBV5-1; d_gene: TRBD2; abundance: NA; j_gene: TRBJ2-3; CDR3nt: TGCGCCAGCAGCGCTGCGCTAGCGGTAGAAACAGATACGCAGTATTTT; CDR3aa: CASSAALAVETDTQYF
v_gene: TRBV28; d_gene: NA; abundance: NA; j_gene: TRBJ2-5; CDR3nt: TGTGCCAGCAGTTTAATTCGGGGGCAAGAGACCCAGTACTTC; CDR3aa: CASSLIRGQETQYF
v_gene: TRBV28; d_gene: TRBD2; abundance: NA; j_gene: TRBJ2-2; CDR3nt: TGTGCCAGCAGCCTCGTAGGACTAGCTGCCGGGGAGCTGTTTTTT; CDR3aa: CASSLVGLAAGELFF
v_gene: TRBV27; d_gene: TRBD1; abundance: once; j_gene: TRBJ2-2; CDR3nt: TGTGCCAGCAGTCCTCACGGACAGGTCTCCGGGGAGCTGTTTTTT; CDR3aa: CASSPHGQVSGELFF
v_gene: TRBV4-1; d_gene: TRBD1; abundance: few; j_gene: TRBJ1-1; CDR3nt: TGCGCCAGCAGCCAAAAGACAGGGCTCATGAACACTGAAGCTTTCTTT; CDR3aa: CASSQKTGLMNTEAFF
v_gene: TRBV5-1; d_gene: NA; abundance: NA; j_gene: TRBJ1-2; CDR3nt: TGCGCCAGCAGCCTACAGGGAGCTAACTATGGCTACACCTTC; CDR3aa: CASSLQGANYGYTF
v_gene: TRBV4-2; d_gene: TRBD1; abundance: NA; j_gene: TRBJ2-2; CDR3nt: TGTGCCAGCAGCCAAGAATATACAGGGGCCCCCGGGGAGCTGTTTTTT; CDR3aa: CASSQEYTGAPGELFF
v_gene: TRBV3-1/TRBV3-2; d_gene: TRBD1; abundance: NA; j_gene: TRBJ1-5; CDR3nt: TGTGCCAGCAGCCAGACAGGGGGCAATCAGCCCCAGCATTTT; CDR3aa: CASSQTGGNQPQHF
v_gene: TRBV6-5; d_gene: TRBD2; abundance: NA; j_gene: TRBJ2-3; CDR3nt: TGTGCCAGCAACCCCGGGACTAGCGGCCCAGATACGCAGTATTTT; CDR3aa: CASNPGTSGPDTQYF
v_gene: TRBV15; d_gene: TRBD2; abundance: NA; j_gene: TRBJ2-4; CDR3nt: TGTGCCACCAGCAGAGATCGGCTAGCGGGAGCCAAAAACATTCAGTACTTC; CDR3aa: CATSRDRLAGAKNIQYF
v_gene: TRBV5-6; d_gene: NA; abundance: NA; j_gene: TRBJ2-7; CDR3nt: TGTGCCAGCAGCCCTGGGGGGGGAGGGGGTATGGACGAGCAGTACTTC; CDR3aa: CASSPGGGGGMDEQYF
v_gene: TRBV21-1; d_gene: NA; abundance: NA; j_gene: TRBJ2-5; CDR3nt: TGTGCCAGCACCCTCAAGGGGGCCGTGAAAGAGACCCAGTACTTC; CDR3aa: CASTLKGAVKETQYF
v_gene: TRBV19; d_gene: NA; abundance: NA; j_gene: TRBJ2-1; CDR3nt: TGTGCCAGTAGTGGGTGGACTACTACCTACAATGAGCAGTTCTTC; CDR3aa: CASSGWTTTYNEQFF
v_gene: TRBV10-3; d_gene: TRBD1; abundance: NA; j_gene: TRBJ1-2; CDR3nt: TGTGCCATCAAATTGGACAGGGAGGGCTATGGCTACACCTTC; CDR3aa: CAIKLDREGYGYTF
v_gene: TRBV7-6; d_gene: NA; abundance: NA; j_gene: TRBJ1-1; CDR3nt: TGTGCCAGCAGCCCGACGAGGGAAGCTGAAGCTTTCTTT; CDR3aa: CASSPTREAEAFF
v_gene: TRBV19; d_gene: NA; abundance: NA; j_gene: TRBJ1-1; CDR3nt: TGTGCCAGTAGTCTAAAGGGGCAGACGAACACTGAAGCTTTCTTT; CDR3aa: CASSLKGQTNTEAFF
v_gene: TRBV29-1; d_gene: TRBD1; abundance: once; j_gene: TRBJ1-2; CDR3nt: TGCAGCGTTGCTGGGACAGGGGATGGCTACACCTTC; CDR3aa: CSVAGTGDGYTF
v_gene: TRBV6-5; d_gene: NA; abundance: NA; j_gene: TRBJ2-7; CDR3nt: TGTGCCAGCAGTTACTCGGTGACAGGGGAGGGCGAGCAGTACTTC; CDR3aa: CASSYSVTGEGEQYF
v_gene: TRBV7-9; d_gene: NA; abundance: NA; j_gene: TRBJ1-6; CDR3nt: TGTGCCAGCAGCCCCTCTGCCAGGGTTAATTCACCCCTCCACTTT; CDR3aa: CASSPSARVNSPLHF
v_gene: TRBV2; d_gene: NA; abundance: few; j_gene: TRBJ2-1; CDR3nt: TGTGCCAGCACAGGGACACCCCTCAATGAGCAGTTCTTC; CDR3aa: CASTGTPLNEQFF
v_gene: TRBV2; d_gene: TRBD1; abundance: NA; j_gene: TRBJ1-6; CDR3nt: TGTGCCAGCAGGCTGGACAGGGGAGGGAATTCACCCCTCCACTTT; CDR3aa: CASRLDRGGNSPLHF
v_gene: TRBV19; d_gene: TRBD1; abundance: NA; j_gene: TRBJ1-5; CDR3nt: TGTGCCAGTAGTATCGCAGGGACAGATTATAGCAATCAGCCCCAGCATTTT; CDR3aa: CASSIAGTDYSNQPQHF
v_gene: TRBV2; d_gene: NA; abundance: NA; j_gene: TRBJ1-6; CDR3nt: TGTGCCAGCAGTGAAGTTTCCTTCAGCGGCTCCTATAATTCACCCCTCCACTTT; CDR3aa: CASSEVSFSGSYNSPLHF
v_gene: TRBV19; d_gene: NA; abundance: NA; j_gene: TRBJ1-1; CDR3nt: TGTGCCAGTAGATTAGGTAGGAGCACTGAAGCTTTCTTT; CDR3aa: CASRLGRSTEAFF
v_gene: TRBV5-1; d_gene: TRBD1; abundance: NA; j_gene: TRBJ1-1; CDR3nt: TGCGCCAGCAGCCCGGGACAGGACACTGAAGCTTTCTTT; CDR3aa: CASSPGQDTEAFF
v_gene: TRBV4-3; d_gene: TRBD2; abundance: NA; j_gene: TRBJ2-1; CDR3nt: TGCGCCAGCAGCCAAGATCCCCTAGCGGGACGGTCCTACAATGAGCAGTTCTTC; CDR3aa: CASSQDPLAGRSYNEQFF
v_gene: TRBV4-1; d_gene: NA; abundance: NA; j_gene: TRBJ2-7; CDR3nt: TGCGCCAGCAGCCAAGAAGGGGCCGGGAGACGAAGCGAGCAGTACTTC; CDR3aa: CASSQEGAGRRSEQYF
v_gene: TRBV10-3; d_gene: TRBD1; abundance: NA; j_gene: TRBJ2-5; CDR3nt: TGTGCCATCAGTGCTGGACAGGAAGAGACCCAGTACTTC; CDR3aa: CAISAGQEETQYF
v_gene: TRBV7-2; d_gene: TRBD1; abundance: NA; j_gene: TRBJ1-3; CDR3nt: TGTGCCAGCAGCCGGGACAGGGGTTATGGAAACACCATATATTTT; CDR3aa: CASSRDRGYGNTIYF
v_gene: TRBV5-1; d_gene: TRBD1; abundance: NA; j_gene: TRBJ1-4; CDR3nt: TGCGCCAGCAGCCGGACAGGGTTCGATGAAAAACTGTTTTTT; CDR3aa: CASSRTGFDEKLFF
v_gene: TRBV30; d_gene: TRBD1; abundance: NA; j_gene: TRBJ2-2; CDR3nt: TGTGCCTGGAGTTCCGGGACAGAGAACACCGGGGAGCTGTTTTTT; CDR3aa: CAWSSGTENTGELFF
v_gene: TRBV4-3; d_gene: NA; abundance: once; j_gene: TRBJ1-6; CDR3nt: TGCGCCAGCAGCCAAGGGGTCGGCAGGGGTGATTCACCCCTCCACTTT; CDR3aa: CASSQGVGRGDSPLHF
v_gene: TRBV27; d_gene: NA; abundance: NA; j_gene: TRBJ2-7; CDR3nt: TGTGCCAGCAGTTCGGACAGCTACGAGCAGTACTTC; CDR3aa: CASSSDSYEQYF
v_gene: TRBV29-1; d_gene: TRBD2; abundance: NA; j_gene: TRBJ2-3; CDR3nt: TGCAGCGTTGAAGATCGGCTAGCGGGAGTCACAGATACGCAGTATTTT; CDR3aa: CSVEDRLAGVTDTQYF
v_gene: TRBV11-1; d_gene: NA; abundance: NA; j_gene: TRBJ1-2; CDR3nt: TGTGCCAGCGCACCGGGAGAAAACTATGGCTACACCTTC; CDR3aa: CASAPGENYGYTF
v_gene: TRBV5-1; d_gene: NA; abundance: NA; j_gene: TRBJ1-1; CDR3nt: TGCGCCAGCAGCTTGGATGCCAGGGTGGTTGCCACTGAAGCTTTCTTT; CDR3aa: CASSLDARVVATEAFF
v_gene: TRBV4-2; d_gene: TRBD1; abundance: NA; j_gene: TRBJ2-3; CDR3nt: TGTGCCAGCAGCCAAGATAGGGGACAGGGAACAGATACGCAGTATTTT; CDR3aa: CASSQDRGQGTDTQYF
v_gene: TRBV27; d_gene: TRBD1; abundance: NA; j_gene: TRBJ1-2; CDR3nt: TGTGCCAGCAGTTCTCACGGGACAGGGGATGGCTACACCTTC; CDR3aa: CASSSHGTGDGYTF
v_gene: TRBV24-1; d_gene: NA; abundance: NA; j_gene: TRBJ2-5; CDR3nt: TGTGCCACCAGTGAGTCAGGGGAGACCCAGTACTTC; CDR3aa: CATSESGETQYF
v_gene: TRBV27; d_gene: NA; abundance: NA; j_gene: TRBJ2-5; CDR3nt: TGTGCCAGCAGTCCATATAGCGGAGACCAAGAGACCCAGTACTTC; CDR3aa: CASSPYSGDQETQYF
v_gene: TRBV4-1; d_gene: TRBD2; abundance: NA; j_gene: TRBJ2-7; CDR3nt: TGCGCCAGCAGCCAAGATGTATCAGCGGGAGTCGGGAGGTACGAGCAGTACTTC; CDR3aa: CASSQDVSAGVGRYEQYF
v_gene: TRBV28; d_gene: NA; abundance: NA; j_gene: TRBJ1-3; CDR3nt: TGTGCCAGCCGTACCCTAACAGGGTTAGCTGGAAACACCATATATTTT; CDR3aa: CASRTLTGLAGNTIYF
v_gene: TRBV10-3; d_gene: TRBD2; abundance: NA; j_gene: TRBJ2-1; CDR3nt: TGTGCCATCACCACTGCTAGCGGGAGCAACAATGAGCAGTTCTTC; CDR3aa: CAITTASGSNNEQFF
v_gene: TRBV5-5; d_gene: TRBD1; abundance: NA; j_gene: TRBJ1-2; CDR3nt: TGTGCCAGCAGCCTTGCCCGACAGGGCCATGGCTACACCTTC; CDR3aa: CASSLARQGHGYTF
v_gene: TRBV4-3; d_gene: NA; abundance: once; j_gene: TRBJ2-3; CDR3nt: TGCGCCAGCAGCCAAGATTACACGGGAAGCACAGATACGCAGTATTTT; CDR3aa: CASSQDYTGSTDTQYF
v_gene: TRBV4-1; d_gene: NA; abundance: NA; j_gene: TRBJ2-3; CDR3nt: TGCGCCAGCAGCCAAGATCCCACAGGGTTGCCCGATAGGTCAGATACGCAGTATTTT; CDR3aa: CASSQDPTGLPDRSDTQYF
v_gene: TRBV5-1; d_gene: TRBD2; abundance: NA; j_gene: TRBJ2-1; CDR3nt: TGCGCCAGCAGCGAGTTACTAGCGGTACTTTCCAATGAGCAGTTCTTC; CDR3aa: CASSELLAVLSNEQFF
v_gene: TRBV2; d_gene: NA; abundance: NA; j_gene: TRBJ1-4; CDR3nt: TGTGCCAGCAGGCCCACAGGGCCCACTAATGAAAAACTGTTTTTT; CDR3aa: CASRPTGPTNEKLFF
v_gene: TRBV29-1; d_gene: TRBD1; abundance: NA; j_gene: TRBJ1-1; CDR3nt: TGCAGCGCCCGACAGGGGAACACTGAAGCTTTCTTT; CDR3aa: CSARQGNTEAFF
v_gene: TRBV5-5; d_gene: NA; abundance: NA; j_gene: TRBJ2-7; CDR3nt: TGTGCCAGCAGCTTATACGAGAGCTCCTACGAGCAGTACTTC; CDR3aa: CASSLYESSYEQYF
v_gene: TRBV28; d_gene: NA; abundance: few; j_gene: TRBJ2-6; CDR3nt: TGTGCCAGCAGTTTGGTCCCCGCCGGGGCTGGGGCCAACGTCCTGACTTTC; CDR3aa: CASSLVPAGAGANVLTF
v_gene: TRBV11-2; d_gene: NA; abundance: NA; j_gene: TRBJ1-1; CDR3nt: TGTGCCAGCAGCTTAACCAGGGGAAACACTGAAGCTTTCTTT; CDR3aa: CASSLTRGNTEAFF
v_gene: TRBV7-9; d_gene: NA; abundance: few; j_gene: TRBJ2-7; CDR3nt: TGTGCCAGCAGCTTAGATTTTCTCGAGCAGTACTTC; CDR3aa: CASSLDFLEQYF